This TCR beta chain originates from a study of blood T cell repertoires in COVID-19. Study-level background: T cells, B-cell-depleted T cells, or PBMCs provided the cDNA or gDNA that served as material.

Those who participated ranged in age from roughly 18 to 90 years and resided in roughly 26 US areas. Allocation to cohorts depended on clinical history reported by the participants. In the study's own analysis: Reference gene primers were amplified, and this amplification served to estimate nucleated cell counts. Using immunoSEQ multiplex PCR, the repertoire was profiled, and TCRdb retains in-frame clones only, with some absent. For V, J and clone size, that table is used; D and trimming come from the DNA. The table has about 340,000 clones, more than 90% seen once. Trimming removed 0 bases from V and 6 bases from J; junction bases left unmatched: 1. The CDR3 loop spans 15 amino acids. Germline CDR1 and CDR2: KGHSH and LQKENI.

What was sequenced was PBMCs or T cells enriched from blood (not recorded which). The sequence came from a woman under 40 who had recovered from COVID-19. The chain is built from TRBV18 and TRBJ2-2; 10 positions match TRBD1. The CDR3 DNA is TGTGCCAGCTCACCACCTGGGACAGGGGCCGGGGAGCTGTTTTTT. This encodes CASSPPGTGAGELFF.